This note documents a single T cell receptor (beta chain) sequence. These data are taken from a study of blood T cell repertoires in COVID-19. Study information: COVID-19 samples, acute and convalescent, were from the United States, Italy and Spain. PBMCs, B-cell-depleted T cells, or T cells were the source of the cDNA or gDNA that made up the material.

As originally analysed: How many nucleated cells were present was estimated from reference gene primer amplification. Measured with immunoSEQ multiplex PCR; TCRdb has only the in-frame clones, and not every one. Clone size and the V and J calls come from that table; the DNA yielded D and trimming. Counted here are under 150,000 clones, around 79% occurring once; the ten biggest clones make up about 9%. This CDR3 has 16 residues. Germline-derived CDR1 and CDR2 are SGHAT and FQDESV (reference sequence). Trimming removed 5 bases from V and 1 base from J; junction bases left unmatched: 8. The origin of this receptor is a man in his fifties or sixties with active or convalescent COVID-19. The sample taken for sequencing was peripheral blood. This sequence joins TRBV11-1 and TRBJ2-5; 9 bases map to TRBD2. CDR3 DNA: TGTGCCAGCAGCCCCACTAGCGGGTTGGCCCAAGAGACCCAGTACTTC. Translating gives CASSPTSGLAQETQYF.